The clone carrying this T cell receptor beta chain was seen a single time. Antigen unknown. This sample was taken from a study of chemoradiotherapy in HPV16-positive cancers. Profiling relied on immunoSEQ multiplex PCR, and the TCRdb table lists in-frame clones only, not all of them. Altogether some 4,600 clones are present, about 90% being singletons, with the ten largest covering 3% to 3.5%. Repeated repertoire sampling spanned the course of chemoradiotherapy. Study-level findings and limits: During treatment, candidate HPV-specific clones and E7-related motifs expanded in tumor.

CDR3 length: 14 amino acids. V was shortened by 6 bases and J by 3 bases, with 14 bases between the two germline ends. CDR1 SGHDT and CDR2 YYEEEE come from the germline V gene. Sampling was conducted from a patient who underwent chemoradiotherapy. This chain connects TRBV5-6 to TRBJ2-3; the D is unclear. The TCR comes from a human donor with HPV-associated anogenital cancer. The DNA of the CDR3 is TGTGCCAGCACACCGGGCCCAGGAACAGATACGCAGTATTTT. Protein: CASTPGPGTDTQYF.